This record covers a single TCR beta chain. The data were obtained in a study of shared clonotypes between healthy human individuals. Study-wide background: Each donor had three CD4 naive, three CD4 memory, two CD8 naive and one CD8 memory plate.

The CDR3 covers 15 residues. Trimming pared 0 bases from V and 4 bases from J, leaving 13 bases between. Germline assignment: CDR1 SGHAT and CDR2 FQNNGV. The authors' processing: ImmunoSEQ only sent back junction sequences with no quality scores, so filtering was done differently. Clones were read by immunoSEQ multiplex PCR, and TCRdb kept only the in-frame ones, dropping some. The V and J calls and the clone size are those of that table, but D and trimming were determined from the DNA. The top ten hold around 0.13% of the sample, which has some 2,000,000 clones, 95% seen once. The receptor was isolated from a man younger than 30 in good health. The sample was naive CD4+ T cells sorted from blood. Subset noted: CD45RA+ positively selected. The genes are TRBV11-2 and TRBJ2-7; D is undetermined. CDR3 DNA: TGTGCCAGCAGCTTAGATTCGGTGGTCAGTTACGAGCAGTACTTC. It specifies CASSLDSVVSYEQYF.